This T cell receptor beta chain is drawn from a study of blood T cells in healthy people across ages. General study results and limits: Long-lived donors carried more naive CD4+ cells and greater diversity than aged donors.

As for this clonotype: Its antigen is currently unknown.

Germline CDR1 is SGHTA and CDR2 is FQGNSA. Trimming shortened V by 1 base and J by 4 bases, and 10 bases separated the two germline ends. The CDR3 length is 14 residues. There were at least 5.5 micrograms of total RNA extracted from every sample. Sample-barcoded 5' priming and a J-beta primer mix drove a second PCR of roughly 6 to 12 cycles. Each cDNA molecule carried a tag from a template-switch adaptor that contained 12 random nucleotides. In TCRdb, the 5' RACE reads were re-called with MiXCR into one record per CDR3 protein. The sample yields approximately 1,700,000 distinct CDR3 sequences, about 39% seen once.

Sequenced material: blood. The V call is TRBV7-2, the J call TRBJ1-2, with D unclear. The sequence was collected from a human donor in good health. The CDR3 coding sequence is TGTGCCAGCAGCTTAGAAGGGAGTACCTATGGCTACACCTTC. Translation gives CASSLEGSTYGYTF.